This T cell receptor (beta chain) came from a study of T cell responses to AZD1222 COVID-19 vaccine (dated by TCRdb to 2020 to 2022). Regarding the study in general: AZD1222 recipients with second doses at about 4 weeks or about 12 weeks were pooled, because spike-specific TCR depth and breadth did not differ between schedules. TCR sequencing covered 233 trial participants: 207 given two doses of AZD1222 and 26 given two doses of MenACWY control vaccine. Enrollment into the trials was organized by age into subgroups of 18-55, 56-69 and 70-plus years, and those subgroups contained roughly 150, 30 and 60 TCR-sequenced participants, respectively. What the authors observed across the whole study: After two AZD1222 doses, spike-specific TCR breadth and depth were significantly higher than at day 0 and than in MenACWY recipients. Only five or six AZD1222 recipients were SARS-CoV-2 seropositive at baseline, limiting conclusions about previously exposed vaccinees. The 56-69-year group was small, and its depth increase did not reach significance, likely because of low power. The vaccine-associated CD4 TCRs covered the entire spike protein, and the dominant responses fell in regions 160-218 and 743-854. Reportedly, almost half of the unique spike-specific TCRs recognized epitopes lying outside the regions that are mutated in the B.1.351 and B.1.1.7 variants. Participants were mostly white British, with more females than males. The authors suggested clonal diversity may have been underestimated. Because no day 14 peak-response samples were available, the repertoires could be characterized only after the peak T cell response.

What the time point label conveys for this sample: baseline before first vaccination. Vaccinee samples were obtained from the UK trials COV001 and COV002, which included a single-blind randomized controlled phase 2/3 trial of AZD1222 (ChAdOx1 nCoV-19) in healthy adults. For TCRbeta chain sequencing, PBMC samples from trial participants were taken at day 0 and at day 28 after the second dose. The CDR3 holds 16 amino acids from the cysteine to the phenylalanine. Just CDR3 DNA is preserved here, 48 bases in frame from base 1. V was cut back by 1 base and J by 4 bases, leaving a gap of 16 bases between them. Per the germline V gene (reference sequence), LGHDT is the CDR1 and YNNKEL is the CDR2. The CDR3 regions of human TCRbeta chains were analyzed by immunosequencing. The source study handled its data this way. Repertoire TCRs were matched against a reference library of SARS-CoV-2-specific TCRs generated with the MIRA antigen-specificity platform. Breadth meant the fraction of unique TCRs that were SARS-CoV-2-associated, whereas depth meant the fraction of total T cells that were SARS-CoV-2-associated. Using the MIRA data, each spike-specific TCR was assigned both to the spike region to which the TCR was reactive and to a CD4 or CD8 class. Log10-transformed breadth and depth values were compared by one-way ANOVA with Sidak's multiple comparisons tests. TCRdb carries this immuneACCESS record with in-frame sequences only. Its versions omit some clonotypes, under half of them owing to an unresolved V gene in the studies checked, with the rest unexplained. Clonal size and the V and J genes are those of that table, whereas D and trimming came from the DNA. The sample table contains approximately 35,000 clones; only one count was recorded for around nine tenths of them. The ten biggest clones cover less than 7% of the sample.

This clone was detected once. The antigen it recognizes is unknown. No clone much larger than this one lies a single base away; base qualities are absent. The clonotype was recovered from an adult in good health. The sequence links TRBV3-1 (or the pseudogene TRBV3-2) to TRBJ1-2; perhaps TRBD1 is the D gene, with 5 bases matching. This material consisted of peripheral blood, taken on day 0 of AZD1222 vaccination. DNA sequence: TGTGCCAGCAGCCAAGGCCTCGGGCAGGGCGGCTATGGCTACACCTTC. Translated, this gives CASSQGLGQGGYGYTF.